The TCR beta chain under discussion was sequenced for a study of control samples from healthy donors and cancer patients. Generated by immunoSEQ multiplex PCR, the TCRdb table keeps only in-frame clones and is missing some. The profile shows some 120,000 clones, roughly 90% of them singletons. V was trimmed by 5 bases and J by 9 bases, leaving 14 bases between them. The CDR3 contains 13 residues. Germline V gene sequence: CDR1 SGHAT, CDR2 FQNNGV. Sequenced sample: blood. The clonotype comes from a man aged 18-30 years in good health. This rearrangement joins TRBV11-2 to TRBJ2-1; D unclear. The CDR3 loop is CASSRPGVPEQFF. Written as DNA, the CDR3 is TGTGCCAGCAGCCGACCCGGCGTTCCTGAGCAGTTCTTC.